This is a list of T cell receptor beta chains from one sample in a study of T cell changes during pregnancy in multiple sclerosis. Repertoires were generated with immunoSEQ multiplex PCR, while TCRdb's copy carries only in-frame clones and drops some. The repertoire includes approximately 100,000 clones, 85% to 95% of them detected once, and roughly 1.7% sits in the top ten. The material was peripheral blood, obtained after pregnancy. The receptors stem from a female donor with multiple sclerosis, enrolled in a pregnancy study. CDR3s include the opening cysteine and the closing phenylalanine or tryptophan. Fields, in order: V gene, D gene, clone size, J gene, CDR3 protein, CDR3 DNA. A D gene is named only where the DNA matches it firmly. A row's size may be missing; if present it is once, few, many or a size class.

V: TRBV9; D: TRBD2; size: -; J: TRBJ2-1; CDR3: CASSVAGGPNEQFF; DNA: TGTGCCAGCAGCGTAGCGGGAGGGCCCAATGAGCAGTTCTTC
V: TRBV27; D: TRBD1; size: -; J: TRBJ1-2; CDR3: CASSLGQATYGYTF; DNA: TGTGCCAGCAGTTTGGGACAGGCGACATATGGCTACACCTTC
V: TRBV2; D: TRBD1; size: once; J: TRBJ2-5; CDR3: CASREGTEETQYF; DNA: TGTGCCAGCAGGGAAGGGACAGAAGAGACCCAGTACTTC
V: TRBV28; D: -; size: -; J: TRBJ1-2; CDR3: CASSLQGRGYTF; DNA: TGTGCCAGCAGTTTACAGGGTAGGGGCTACACCTTC
V: TRBV7-9; D: -; size: -; J: TRBJ1-6; CDR3: CASSALHGPEMPLHF; DNA: TGTGCCAGCAGCGCCTTGCACGGTCCCGAAATGCCTCTCCACTTT
V: TRBV9; D: -; size: -; J: TRBJ2-6; CDR3: CASSVGVPGPGSGANVLTF; DNA: TGTGCCAGCAGCGTAGGGGTGCCAGGGCCAGGCTCTGGGGCCAACGTCCTGACTTTC
V: TRBV30; D: -; size: -; J: TRBJ1-1; CDR3: CAWDRQRNTEAFF; DNA: TGTGCCTGGGACAGACAGAGAAACACTGAAGCTTTCTTT
V: TRBV7-9; D: TRBD1; size: -; J: TRBJ1-2; CDR3: CASSLTGPGYTF; DNA: TGTGCCAGCAGCTTGACAGGGCCCGGCTACACCTTC
V: TRBV11-3; D: -; size: -; J: TRBJ1-4; CDR3: CASSLGLGEKLFF; DNA: TGTGCCAGCAGCTTAGGGCTTGGTGAAAAACTGTTTTTT
V: TRBV9; D: -; size: -; J: TRBJ2-7; CDR3: CASSVAGNPYEQYF; DNA: TGTGCCAGCAGCGTAGCAGGGAACCCCTACGAGCAGTACTTC
V: TRBV27; D: -; size: -; J: TRBJ1-1; CDR3: CASSLLGGGGTEAFF; DNA: TGTGCCAGCAGTTTATTGGGGGGCGGGGGGACTGAAGCTTTCTTT
V: TRBV14; D: -; size: -; J: TRBJ2-5; CDR3: CASSQGQRGQETQYF; DNA: TGTGCCAGCAGCCAGGGCCAGAGGGGGCAAGAGACCCAGTACTTC
V: TRBV4-2; D: TRBD2; size: -; J: TRBJ2-1; CDR3: CASSQAGTSEQFF; DNA: TGTGCCAGCAGCCAAGCAGGGACTAGCGAGCAGTTCTTC
V: TRBV30; D: TRBD1; size: -; J: TRBJ2-2; CDR3: CAWRPLTGRNTGELFF; DNA: TGTGCCTGGAGGCCCCTGACAGGGAGGAACACCGGGGAGCTGTTTTTT